This T cell receptor beta chain was recorded in a study of blood T cell repertoires in COVID-19. Study as a whole: T cells, B-cell-depleted T cells, or PBMCs supplied cDNA or gDNA.

Some clones are missing from TCRdb's copy, which holds only in-frame ones; the method was immunoSEQ multiplex PCR. This table holds around 300,000 clones, over 75% found once. The trim removed 3 bases at V and 0 bases at J, leaving 12 bases unmatched. This CDR3 contains 19 residues. Germline V gene lookup returns CDR1 SGHDT and CDR2 YYEEEE. The sequenced sample was PBMCs or T cells enriched from blood (not recorded which). The V gene is TRBV5-6, the J gene TRBJ1-5; TRBD1 matches 10 bases. This receptor was taken from a woman under 30 who had recovered from COVID-19. The chain's CDR3 is CASSSTTGGDTYSNQPQHF. For the CDR3, the DNA is TGTGCCAGCAGCTCCACGACAGGGGGCGATACCTATAGCAATCAGCCCCAGCATTTT.